The TCR beta chain described here comes from a study of cytomegalovirus exposure and HLA in healthy donors. Study summary: When 300 to 400 donors were genotyped, approximately 81% of them were found to fall in the Caucasian-associated ancestry cluster. Whole-study findings and limits: Per a later analysis, roughly 17,000 TCR beta sequences showed association with HLA alleles at 0.05 false discovery rate. Several top significant clusters appeared, in a later analysis, to be linked to common viral pathogens.

In the PCR, 60 Vbeta and 13 Jbeta primers were used. TCRdb's table, derived via immunoSEQ multiplex PCR, lists solely in-frame clones and lacks some. The profile covers approximately 190,000 clones, with 84% appearing a single time and around 3% taken by the ten largest. The ends lost 1 base at V and 7 bases at J; junction bases unmatched: 5. The germline V gene has CDR1 SGHNT and CDR2 YYREEE (reference sequence). The CDR3 extends over 15 amino acids. A remark on this clone: Its antigen is undetermined.

This clonotype originated in a woman in her fifties or sixties in good health and CMV-seropositive. The sequenced sample consisted of PBMCs. This chain links TRBV5-4 with TRBJ2-1, with TRBD1 identical over 10 bases. The CDR3 DNA follows: TGTGCCAGCAGCTTGCTGGGACAGGGGAATAATGAGCAGTTCTTC. The encoded protein is CASSLLGQGNNEQFF.